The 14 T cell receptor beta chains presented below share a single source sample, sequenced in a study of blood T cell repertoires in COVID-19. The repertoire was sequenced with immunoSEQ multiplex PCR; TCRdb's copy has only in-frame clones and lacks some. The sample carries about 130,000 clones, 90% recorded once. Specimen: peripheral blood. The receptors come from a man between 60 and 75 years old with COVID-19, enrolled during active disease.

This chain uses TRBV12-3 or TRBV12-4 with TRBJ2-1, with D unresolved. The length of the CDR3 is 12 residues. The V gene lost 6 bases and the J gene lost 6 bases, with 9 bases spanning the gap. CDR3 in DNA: TGTGCCAGCAGGGAACAGTTCAATGAGCAGTTCTTC. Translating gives CASREQFNEQFF.

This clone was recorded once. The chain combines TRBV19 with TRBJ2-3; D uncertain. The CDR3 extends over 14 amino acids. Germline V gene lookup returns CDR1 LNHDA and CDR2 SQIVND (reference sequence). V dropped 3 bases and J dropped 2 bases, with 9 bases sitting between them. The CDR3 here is CASSITLVTDTQYF. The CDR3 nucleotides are TGTGCCAGTAGTATCACCCTAGTCACAGATACGCAGTATTTT.

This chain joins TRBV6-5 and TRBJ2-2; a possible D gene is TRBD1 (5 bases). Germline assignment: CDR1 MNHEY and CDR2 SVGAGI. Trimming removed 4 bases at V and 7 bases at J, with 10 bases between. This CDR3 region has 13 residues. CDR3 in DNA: TGTGCCAGCAGTTCCCCAGGGATCGGGGAGCTGTTTTTT. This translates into CASSSPGIGELFF.

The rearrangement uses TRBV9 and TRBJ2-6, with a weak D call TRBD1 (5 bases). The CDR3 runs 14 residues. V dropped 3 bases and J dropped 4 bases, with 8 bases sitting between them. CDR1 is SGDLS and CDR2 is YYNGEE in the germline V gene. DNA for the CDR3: TGTGCCAGCAGCGGGGGCACCGGGGCCAACGTCCTGACTTTC. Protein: CASSGGTGANVLTF. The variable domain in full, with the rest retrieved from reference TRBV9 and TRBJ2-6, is DSGVTQTPKHLITATGQRVTLRCSPRSGDLSVYWYQQSLDQGLQFLIQYYNGEERAKGNILERFSAQQFPDLHSELNLSSLELGDSALYFCASSGGTGANVLTFGAGSRLTVL.

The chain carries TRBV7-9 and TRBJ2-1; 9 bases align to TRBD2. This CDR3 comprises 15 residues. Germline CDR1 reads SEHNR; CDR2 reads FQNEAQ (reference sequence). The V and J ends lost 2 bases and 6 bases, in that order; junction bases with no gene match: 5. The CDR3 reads CASSLSSGELNEQFF. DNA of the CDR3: TGTGCCAGCAGCTTATCTAGCGGGGAACTCAATGAGCAGTTCTTC.

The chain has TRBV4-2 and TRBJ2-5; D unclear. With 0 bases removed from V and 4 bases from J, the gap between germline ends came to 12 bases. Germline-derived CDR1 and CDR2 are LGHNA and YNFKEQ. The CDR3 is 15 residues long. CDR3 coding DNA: TGTGCCAGCAGCCAAGAGGCTCAACGAGGAGAGACCCAGTACTTC. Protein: CASSQEAQRGETQYF.

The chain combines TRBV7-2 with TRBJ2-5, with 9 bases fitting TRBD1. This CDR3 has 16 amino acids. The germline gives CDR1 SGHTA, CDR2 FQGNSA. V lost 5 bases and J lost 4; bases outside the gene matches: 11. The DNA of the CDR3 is TGTGCCAGCAGCCAAATGGACAGGGGAGGGGGAGAGACCCAGTACTTC. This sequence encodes CASSQMDRGGGETQYF.

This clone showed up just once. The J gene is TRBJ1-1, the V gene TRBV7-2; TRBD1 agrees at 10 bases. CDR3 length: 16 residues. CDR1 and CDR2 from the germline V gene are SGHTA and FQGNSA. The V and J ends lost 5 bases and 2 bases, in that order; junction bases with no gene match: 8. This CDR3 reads CASSPGTGAPNTEAFF. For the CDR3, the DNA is TGTGCCAGCAGCCCAGGGACAGGGGCTCCAAACACTGAAGCTTTCTTT.

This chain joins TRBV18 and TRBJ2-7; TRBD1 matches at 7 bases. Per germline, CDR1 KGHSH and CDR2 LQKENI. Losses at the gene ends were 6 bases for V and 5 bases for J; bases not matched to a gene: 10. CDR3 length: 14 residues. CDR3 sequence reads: CASSFTGESNEQYF. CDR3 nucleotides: TGTGCCAGCTCGTTCACAGGGGAGAGTAACGAGCAGTACTTC. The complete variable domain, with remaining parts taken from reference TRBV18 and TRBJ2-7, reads NAGVMQNPRHLVRRRGQEARLRCSPMKGHSHVYWYRQLPEEGLKFMVYLQKENIIDESGMPKERFSAEFPKEGPSILRIQQVVRGDSAAYFCASSFTGESNEQYFGPGTRLTVT.

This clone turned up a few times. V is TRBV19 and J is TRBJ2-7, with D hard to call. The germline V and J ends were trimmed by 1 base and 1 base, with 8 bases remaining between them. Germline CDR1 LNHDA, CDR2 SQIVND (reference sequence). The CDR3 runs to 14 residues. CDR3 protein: CASSIGGASYEQYF. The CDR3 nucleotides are TGTGCCAGTAGTATAGGAGGAGCGTCCTACGAGCAGTACTTC.

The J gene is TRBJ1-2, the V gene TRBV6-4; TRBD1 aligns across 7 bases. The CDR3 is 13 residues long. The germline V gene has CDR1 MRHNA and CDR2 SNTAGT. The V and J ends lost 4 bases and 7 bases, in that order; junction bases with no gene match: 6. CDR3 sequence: CASSAGQRSGYTF. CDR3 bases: TGTGCCAGCAGTGCGGGACAGCGATCTGGCTACACCTTC.

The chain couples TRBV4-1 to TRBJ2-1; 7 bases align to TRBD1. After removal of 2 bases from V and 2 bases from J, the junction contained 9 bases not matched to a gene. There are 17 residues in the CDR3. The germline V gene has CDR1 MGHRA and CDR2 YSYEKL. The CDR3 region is CASSQSPSGTAYNEQFF. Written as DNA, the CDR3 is TGCGCCAGCAGCCAATCTCCCTCCGGGACAGCCTACAATGAGCAGTTCTTC.

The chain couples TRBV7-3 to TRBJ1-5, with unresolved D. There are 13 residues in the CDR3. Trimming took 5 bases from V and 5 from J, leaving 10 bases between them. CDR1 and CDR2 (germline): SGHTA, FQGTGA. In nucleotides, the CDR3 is TGTGCCAGCAGCCGGGTCTTCGATCAGCCCCAGCATTTT. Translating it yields CASSRVFDQPQHF.

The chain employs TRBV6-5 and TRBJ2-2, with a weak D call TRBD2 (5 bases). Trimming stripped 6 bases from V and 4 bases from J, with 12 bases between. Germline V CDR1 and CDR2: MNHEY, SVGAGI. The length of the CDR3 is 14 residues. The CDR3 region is CASRSGRPTGELFF. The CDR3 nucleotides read TGTGCCAGCAGGTCGGGGAGACCCACCGGGGAGCTGTTTTTT.